Presented here are 14 T cell receptor beta chains from one specimen sequenced in a study of OX40 agonist ivuxolimab in advanced cancers. Only in-frame clones appear in the TCRdb table, and some are missing; sequencing was by immunoSEQ multiplex PCR. The repertoire holds around 21,000 clones, with over 65% as singletons. Sequences were derived from CD4+ or CD8+ T cells sorted from blood, sampled in a trial of the OX40 agonist ivuxolimab. All receptors come from an adult with an advanced solid tumor such as melanoma, head and neck, liver or kidney cancer.

The V gene is TRBV28, the J gene TRBJ2-5; 7 bases match TRBD1. This CDR3 spans 16 amino acids. Germline V gives CDR1 MDHEN, CDR2 SYDVKM. The V gene end was trimmed by 3 bases and the J gene end by 1 base; junction bases not matched to a gene: 8. CDR3 DNA sequence: TGTGCCAGCAGTTTCACAGGGGAAGTTAGCCAAGAGACCCAGTACTTC. Translating gives CASSFTGEVSQETQYF.

The chain employs TRBV27 and TRBJ2-7; TRBD2 matches 13 bases. The CDR3 is made up of 15 amino acids. V was clipped by 0 bases and J by 7 bases; unmatched bases: 3. Germline V CDR1 and CDR2: MNHEY, SMNVEV (reference sequence). CDR3 in DNA: TGTGCCAGCAGTTTATCGATACTAGCGGGGGGGGAGCAGTACTTC. This translates into CASSLSILAGGEQYF.

The chain couples TRBV4-1 to TRBJ2-7; 9 bases are shared with TRBD2. CDR1 and CDR2 from the germline V gene are MGHRA and YSYEKL. Trimming removed 4 bases from V and 6 bases from J; junction bases left unmatched: 10. The CDR3 covers 15 residues. The CDR3 reads CASSLSTGTSFEQYF. The CDR3 bases are TGCGCCAGCAGCCTATCCACCGGGACTAGCTTCGAGCAGTACTTC.

The chain carries TRBV5-1 and TRBJ2-1, with D possibly being TRBD2 (6 bases). CDR1 and CDR2 (germline): SGHRS, YFSETQ. V lost 5 bases to trimming and J lost 12 bases, with 21 bases between them. The CDR3 length is 14 residues. CDR3 residues: CASRVGGARAGQFF. CDR3 sequence (DNA): TGCGCCAGCAGGGTTGGAGGGGCCCGGGCTGGGCAGTTCTTC.

The chain employs TRBV7-6 and TRBJ2-1, with TRBD1 identical over 7 bases. CDR3 length equals 15 residues. Losses at the gene ends were 2 bases for V and 0 bases for J; bases not matched to a gene: 1. Germline V lookup: CDR1 SGHVS, CDR2 FNYEAQ. In DNA, the CDR3 is TGTGCCAGCAGCTTAAGACAGGGCTCCTACAATGAGCAGTTCTTC. This encodes CASSLRQGSYNEQFF.

V and J are TRBV5-1 and TRBJ2-1, with 8 bases aligning to TRBD1. The CDR3 runs to 15 residues. Germline CDR1 is SGHRS and CDR2 is YFSETQ. Losses at the gene ends were 0 bases for V and 8 bases for J; bases not matched to a gene: 7. The CDR3 region has the DNA TGCGCCAGCAGCTTGGAAGCAGGGGGCTCTTATGAGCAGTTCTTC. It encodes CASSLEAGGSYEQFF.

CDR3 in DNA: TGTGCCAGCAGCTTGGCCGGGACCCCAGGGCAGCCCCAGCATTTT. It specifies CASSLAGTPGQPQHF. This sequence joins TRBV5-6 and TRBJ1-5, with D perhaps TRBD1 (5 bases). This CDR3 is built from 15 residues. CDR1 is SGHDT and CDR2 is YYEEEE in the germline V gene. V dropped 0 bases and J dropped 7 bases, with 14 bases sitting between them.

The CDR3 nucleotides are TGTGCCAGCTCCCCCCAAGGGTCAGAGACCCAGTACTTC. It codes for CASSPQGSETQYF. The chain has TRBV18 and TRBJ2-5; D gene ambiguous. Germline V lookup: CDR1 KGHSH, CDR2 LQKENI. The CDR3 has 13 residues. Trimming took 6 bases from V and 4 from J, leaving 12 bases between them.

V and J are TRBV19 and TRBJ1-4, with 10 positions matching TRBD1. This CDR3 has 16 amino acids. Germline V gives CDR1 LNHDA, CDR2 SQIVND (reference sequence). With 3 bases clipped from V and 4 bases from J, the junction kept 5 bases outside the gene matches. This CDR3 reads CASSMRDRGVNEKLFF. The CDR3 region has the DNA TGTGCCAGTAGTATGCGGGACAGGGGCGTTAATGAAAAACTGTTTTTT.

The rearrangement links TRBV6-5 to TRBJ1-2; D is possibly TRBD1 (5 bases). This CDR3 contains 13 residues. The germline V and J ends were trimmed by 0 bases and 4 bases, with 6 bases remaining between them. Germline V CDR1 and CDR2: MNHEY, SVGAGI. DNA of the CDR3: TGTGCCAGCAGTTACTCCGGGGGCTATGGCTACACCTTC. Translating gives CASSYSGGYGYTF.

This clone has a handful of counts. This chain uses TRBV11-2 with TRBJ2-2; the D gene is possibly TRBD2 (5 bases). Trimming took off 8 bases at V and 1 base at J, with 8 bases between the two ends. Germline-derived CDR1 and CDR2 are SGHAT and FQNNGV. The CDR3 loop spans 13 amino acids. CDR3: CASRGGNTGELFF. The CDR3 nucleotides are TGTGCCAGCCGAGGAGGGAACACCGGGGAGCTGTTTTTT.

The rearrangement uses TRBV6-5 and TRBJ1-6, with 10 bases fitting TRBD1. The CDR3 extends over 14 amino acids. Looked up from germline, CDR1 is MNHEY and CDR2 is SVGAGI. The J segment lost 10 bases and the V segment lost 6 bases, leaving 6 bases of the junction unmatched. The CDR3 nucleotides read TGTGCCAGCAGCCTGGGACAGGGGAACTCACCCCTCCACTTT. Residues: CASSLGQGNSPLHF.

CDR3 amino acids: CASSALGTSGGNEQFF. CDR3 nucleotides: TGTGCCAGCAGTGCCCTAGGCACTAGCGGGGGGAATGAGCAGTTCTTC. The gene calls are TRBV25-1 and TRBJ2-1; 12 positions agree with TRBD2. J gave up 7 bases and V 4 bases, and 8 bases lay outside the gene matches. This CDR3 is 16 amino acids long. Germline V gene lookup returns CDR1 MGHDK and CDR2 SYGVNS.

This chain links TRBV21-1 with TRBJ1-4. TRBV21-1 is given as a pseudogene. The length of the CDR3 is 17 residues. CDR3 DNA: TGTGCCAGCAGACAACAGCTAGCTACAAGGCATAATGAAAAACTGTTTTTT. Translation gives CASRQQLATRHNEKLFF.